Below, 29 T cell receptor beta chains from the same sample are listed, as sequenced in a study of T-cell reconstitution after alpha-beta-depleted transplantation in children. Unique molecular identifiers were built into the TCRbeta library. TCRdb reanalysed the PCR reads using MiXCR and keeps one entry per CDR3 protein. Of about 170,000 distinct CDR3 sequences listed, around 10% are singletons. The sample here was PBMCs, taken before TCRalphabeta/CD19-depleted stem cell transplant. Receptors originate from a boy under 10 years old with acute myeloid leukemia, due to receive a stem cell transplant.

There are a few counts of this clonotype. The chain recombines TRBV5-1 with TRBJ2-1; D is ambiguous. Germline V gene data show CDR1 as SGHRS and CDR2 as YFSETQ. CDR3 length equals 13 residues. Trimming shortened V by 5 bases and J by 0 bases, and 6 bases separated the two germline ends. CDR3 sequence (DNA): TGCGCCAGCAGTATTAGCTCCTACAATGAGCAGTTCTTC. It codes for CASSISSYNEQFF. Filled out from reference TRBV5-1 and TRBJ2-1, the complete variable domain reads KAGVTQTPRYLIKTRGQQVTLSCSPISGHRSVSWYQQTPGQGLQFLFEYFSETQRNKGNFPGRFSGRQFSNSRSEMNVSTLELGDSALYLCASSISSYNEQFFGPGTRLTVL.

There are many counts of this clonotype. The gene calls are TRBV20-1 and TRBJ2-5; tentatively, D is TRBD1 or TRBD2 (5 bases each). The ends were cut back, 0 bases at V and 5 bases at J, with 13 bases in the middle. Germline values: CDR1 DFQATT, CDR2 SNEGSKA (reference sequence). The CDR3 has 14 amino acids. CDR3 DNA sequence: TGCAGTGCTAGAGATGGAAGAGGGGCGGAGACCCAGTACTTC. Translated, it gives CSARDGRGAETQYF.

The table lists this clonotype with many counts. The CDR3 nucleotides read TGCGCCAGCAGCCAAGACCGAGCTAAGGGGAAAGGCACAGATACGCAGTATTTT. It specifies CASSQDRAKGKGTDTQYF. The V and J genes are TRBV4-1 and TRBJ2-3, with D possibly being TRBD1 (5 bases). Trimming took off 0 bases at V and 1 base at J, with 17 bases between the two ends. CDR1 and CDR2 (germline): MGHRA, YSYEKL. The CDR3 has 18 amino acids.

In its sample, this clonotype was seen many times. The J gene is TRBJ2-7, the V gene TRBV2, with 13 bases identical to TRBD2. The CDR3 has 15 amino acids. V was clipped by 10 bases and J by 3 bases; unmatched bases: 9. CDR1 SNHLY and CDR2 FYNNEI come from the germline V gene. The CDR3 nucleotides read TGTGCCATCGCCTGGACTAGCGGGAGTGACTACGAGCAGTACTTC. The encoded protein is CAIAWTSGSDYEQYF.

This clonotype was seen repeatedly, ten times or more. The chain links TRBV20-1 to TRBJ2-1, with D unclear. CDR1 is DFQATT, CDR2 SNEGSKA, per germline (reference sequence). This CDR3 region has 14 residues. Deletions cut 3 bases from V and 1 base from J, with 10 bases between. The CDR3 coding sequence is TGCAGTGCTAGTGGCGGTTTGTCCTACAATGAGCAGTTCTTC. It translates to CSASGGLSYNEQFF.

In this sample, this clonotype turned up many times. The V and J genes are TRBV6-1 and TRBJ2-3; 12 nucleotides line up with TRBD2. After removal of 5 bases from V and 5 bases from J, the junction contained 5 bases not matched to a gene. This CDR3 is 15 amino acids long. Germline V gene sequence: CDR1 MNHNS, CDR2 SASEGT. For the CDR3, the DNA is TGTGCCAGCAGTCCGCTAGCGGGAGGGCAAGATACGCAGTATTTT. Amino acid sequence: CASSPLAGGQDTQYF.

This clonotype was recorded at least ten times. This chain joins TRBV7-9 and TRBJ2-1; 7 bases align to TRBD1. The germline gives CDR1 SEHNR, CDR2 FQNEAQ (reference sequence). This CDR3 region has 13 residues. V gave up 5 bases and J gave up 6 bases; unmatched junction bases: 4. CDR3 sequence reads: CASSQGQVNEQFF. As DNA, the CDR3 is TGTGCCAGCAGCCAAGGACAGGTCAATGAGCAGTTCTTC.

V gene TRBV11-2 combines with J gene TRBJ2-7; D unresolved. The V and J ends lost 1 base and 2 bases respectively, with 6 bases between them. Germline CDR1 is SGHAT and CDR2 is FQNNGV. The CDR3 contains 13 residues. Here the CDR3 reads CASSLAPTYEQYF. In DNA, the CDR3 is TGTGCCAGCAGCTTAGCCCCGACCTACGAGCAGTACTTC. Supplemented by reference TRBV11-2 and TRBJ2-7, the full variable domain reads EAGVAQSPRYKIIEKRQSVAFWCNPISGHATLYWYQQILGQGPKLLIQFQNNGVVDDSQLPKDRFSAERLKGVDSTLKIQPAKLEDSAVYLCASSLAPTYEQYFGPGTRLTVT.

Ten or more counts support this clonotype. This rearrangement joins TRBV20-1 to TRBJ2-3, with unresolved D. V lost 5 bases to trimming and J lost 0 bases, with 15 bases between them. CDR1 is DFQATT, CDR2 SNEGSKA, per germline (reference sequence). The CDR3 sequence is 15 residues long. CDR3 coding DNA: TGCAGTGCTCCGACGACGGCGTCTAGCACAGATACGCAGTATTTT. Amino acid sequence: CSAPTTASSTDTQYF.

This clonotype was seen repeatedly, ten times or more. DNA of the CDR3: TGCAGTGCTAGACGGGGACTAGCGGGATACGAGCAGTACTTC. As protein: CSARRGLAGYEQYF. This sequence joins TRBV20-1 and TRBJ2-7, with 13 bases identical to TRBD2. The length of the CDR3 is 14 residues. The V gene's germline CDR1 is DFQATT and CDR2 SNEGSKA (reference sequence). J lost 4 bases, V lost 2 bases, and 2 bases had no gene match.

This clonotype was seen at least ten times. The V and J genes are TRBV9 and TRBJ2-2, with a weak D call TRBD2 (5 bases). This CDR3 has 14 amino acids. The ends were cut back, 0 bases at V and 4 bases at J, with 7 bases in the middle. CDR1 is SGDLS, CDR2 YYNGEE, per germline. The CDR3 reads CASSVEAATGELFF. CDR3 bases: TGTGCCAGCAGCGTAGAAGCGGCCACCGGGGAGCTGTTTTTT.

About this clonotype: Germline is not matched at one junction end, which may reflect a read error. This chain connects TRBV20-1 to TRBJ2-1; D is undetermined. The germline gives CDR1 DFQATT, CDR2 SNEGSKA (reference sequence). The CDR3 runs 17 residues. The DNA for the CDR3 is TGCTGTGCTAGAGATGTGGGCAGTTCTGCCTCCTACAATGAGCAGTTCTTC. It yields the protein CCARDVGSSASYNEQFF.

This clonotype has ten or more counts. The V call is TRBV10-2, the J call TRBJ1-5; weak D call: TRBD1 (5 bases). The CDR3 totals 14 residues. The germline V gene encodes CDR1 WSHSY and CDR2 SAAADI. V dropped 6 bases and J dropped 2 bases, with 11 bases sitting between them. The CDR3: CASSPRDGNQPQHF. The CDR3 DNA reads TGCGCCAGCAGCCCCAGGGATGGCAATCAGCCCCAGCATTTT.

This clonotype came up many times. This chain joins TRBV20-1 and TRBJ1-2; 7 positions match TRBD1. The CDR3 spans 15 residues. Germline loops: CDR1 DFQATT, CDR2 SNEGSKA (reference sequence). Unmatched junction bases numbered 8, after V lost 4 bases and J lost 0 bases. CDR3 in amino acids: CSAINYRGANYGYTF. DNA of the CDR3: TGCAGTGCTATAAACTACAGGGGAGCTAACTATGGCTACACCTTC.

This clonotype occurred many times. The V and J genes are TRBV11-1 and TRBJ1-2; D might be TRBD1 (6 bases). V gave up 0 bases and J gave up 4 bases, with 12 bases separating them. The CDR3 contains 15 residues. Germline assignment: CDR1 SGHAT and CDR2 FQDESV (reference sequence). The CDR3 sequence is CASSLAARGSYGYTF. The CDR3 DNA is TGTGCCAGCAGCTTAGCAGCCAGGGGAAGCTATGGCTACACCTTC.

At least ten counts were recorded for this clonotype. The J gene is TRBJ2-1, the V gene TRBV7-9; 9 nucleotides match TRBD1. V was pared by 6 bases and J by 6 bases, with 3 bases of the junction left unmatched. Germline loops: CDR1 SEHNR, CDR2 FQNEAQ (reference sequence). This CDR3 is 13 amino acids long. CDR3 in amino acids: CASRKGQGNEQFF. The CDR3 region has the DNA TGTGCCAGCAGGAAGGGACAGGGCAATGAGCAGTTCTTC.

This clonotype was detected ten times or more. V gene TRBV10-3 combines with J gene TRBJ1-5; D possibly corresponds to TRBD1 (6 bases). The CDR3 has 15 residues. Trimming took off 3 bases at V and 5 bases at J, with 14 bases between the two ends. The V gene's germline CDR1 is ENHRY and CDR2 SYGVKD. CDR3 nucleotides: TGTGCCATCAGTGAAGTTGTAGGGGGGGATCAGCCCCAGCATTTT. It specifies CAISEVVGGDQPQHF.

The table lists this clonotype with many counts. The chain uses TRBV5-1 and TRBJ2-1; possibly TRBD2 for D (7 bases). The V end lost 3 bases, the J end lost 4 bases, and 14 bases lay between the germline ends. This CDR3 is 15 amino acids long. Looked up from germline, CDR1 is SGHRS and CDR2 is YFSETQ. The CDR3 DNA follows: TGCGCCAGCAGCTCCGGGGAGGGGGGATACAATGAGCAGTTCTTC. This translates into CASSSGEGGYNEQFF.

This clonotype has a count of ten or more. The chain joins TRBV4-2 to TRBJ1-1; 9 nucleotides line up with TRBD1. This CDR3 is built from 15 residues. Germline lookup yields CDR1 LGHNA and CDR2 YNFKEQ. The V gene end was trimmed by 4 bases and the J gene end by 6 bases; junction bases not matched to a gene: 9. The CDR3 reads CASSRQGEGVAEAFF. As DNA, the CDR3 is TGTGCCAGCAGCCGACAGGGGGAGGGGGTCGCTGAAGCTTTCTTT.

This clonotype was recorded at least ten times. Germline is not matched at one junction end, which may reflect a read error. The rearrangement joins TRBV2 to TRBJ2-3; no firm D call. CDR1 SNHLY and CDR2 FYNNEI come from the germline V gene. There are 15 residues in the CDR3. CDR3 sequence reads: CASREDATSTDTQYF. The CDR3 region has the DNA TGTGCCAGCAGGGAAGACGCCACTAGCACAGATACGCAGTATTTT.

This clonotype was detected many times. The rearrangement links TRBV20-1 to TRBJ2-7; D is uncertain. Germline values: CDR1 DFQATT, CDR2 SNEGSKA (reference sequence). V shed 0 bases and J shed 2 bases, with 8 bases lying between them. The CDR3 loop spans 13 amino acids. DNA for the CDR3: TGCAGTGCTAGAGACCCAAACACCTACGAGCAGTACTTC. Translating it yields CSARDPNTYEQYF.

This clonotype showed up many times. This rearrangement joins TRBV3-1 to TRBJ2-7; 7 positions agree with TRBD1. Germline V CDR1 and CDR2: LGHDT, YNNKEL (reference sequence). The junction had 1 base not matched to a gene; V was cut back by 2 bases and J by 3 bases. CDR3 length: 13 amino acids. CDR3 loop: CASSQQGVYEQYV. For the CDR3, the DNA is TGTGCCAGCAGCCAACAGGGGGTCTACGAGCAGTACGTC.

This chain connects TRBV5-4 to TRBJ1-6, with 12 bases fitting TRBD1. Germline V gene sequence: CDR1 SGHNT, CDR2 YYREEE (reference sequence). Trimming removed 5 bases from V and 8 bases from J; junction bases left unmatched: 8. The CDR3 is made up of 16 amino acids. The CDR3 DNA reads as TGTGCCAGCAGTTCAACCGGGACAGGGGGCCATTCACCCCTCCACTTT. Amino acids: CASSSTGTGGHSPLHF.

The gene calls are TRBV7-6 and TRBJ2-5; 8 bases agree with TRBD1. The germline V gene encodes CDR1 SGHVS and CDR2 FNYEAQ. The CDR3 loop spans 14 amino acids. V shed 4 bases and J 5 bases; nucleotides not matched to a gene: 6. The CDR3 nucleotides are TGTGCCAGCAGCTCCTGGACAGGGAGCGAGACCCAGTACTTC. Amino acids: CASSSWTGSETQYF.

This clonotype was detected ten times or more. CDR3 sequence (DNA): TGCAGTGCTAGAGACGGGGTGGTCAATCAGCCCCAGCATTTT. As protein: CSARDGVVNQPQHF. The genes are TRBV20-1 and TRBJ1-5; D is uncertain. The germline V and J ends were trimmed by 0 bases and 3 bases, with 9 bases remaining between them. The CDR3 totals 14 residues. From germline, CDR1 is DFQATT and CDR2 SNEGSKA (reference sequence).

This clonotype has a count of ten or more. The J gene is TRBJ2-3, the V gene TRBV2; weak D call: TRBD2 (6 bases). CDR1 and CDR2 (germline): SNHLY, FYNNEI. The CDR3 runs 14 residues. V lost 5 bases and J 1 base, leaving 10 bases between the germline ends. CDR3 sequence (DNA): TGTGCCAGCAGTCCACCGGGGGGCACAGATACGCAGTATTTT. Amino acid sequence: CASSPPGGTDTQYF.

As concerns this clonotype: A much larger clone lies a single base off, so this may be a read error. J is TRBJ2-1 and V is TRBV5-1, with a possible D match to TRBD2 (6 bases). V was shortened by 1 base and J by 4 bases, with 15 bases between the two germline ends. This CDR3 spans 16 amino acids. CDR1 and CDR2 (germline): SGHRS, YFSETQ. The CDR3 protein is CASSLPRGASYNEQFF. The CDR3 DNA is TGCGCCAGCAGCTTGCCCCGCGGGGCGTCGTACAATGAGCAGTTCTTC.

This clonotype was seen ten or more times. This chain connects TRBV28 to TRBJ2-7; the match to TRBD1 covers 7 bases. The CDR3 length is 14 residues. Germline V gives CDR1 MDHEN, CDR2 SYDVKM. The ends lost 6 bases at V and 2 bases at J; junction bases unmatched: 7. CDR3 region: CASSQDRSPYEQYF. The CDR3 DNA reads TGTGCCAGCAGCCAGGACAGGAGCCCCTACGAGCAGTACTTC.

This clonotype was seen repeatedly, ten times or more. This may come from a read error, since a much larger clone is one base off. The chain uses TRBV20-1 and TRBJ1-5; D call uncertain. V was clipped by 8 bases and J by 0 bases, with 11 bases between them. The length of the CDR3 is 13 residues. Germline lookup yields CDR1 DFQATT and CDR2 SNEGSKA (reference sequence). The DNA of the CDR3 is TGCAGTTCTATCGTGACTAGCAATCAGCCCCAGCATTTT. This translates into CSSIVTSNQPQHF.